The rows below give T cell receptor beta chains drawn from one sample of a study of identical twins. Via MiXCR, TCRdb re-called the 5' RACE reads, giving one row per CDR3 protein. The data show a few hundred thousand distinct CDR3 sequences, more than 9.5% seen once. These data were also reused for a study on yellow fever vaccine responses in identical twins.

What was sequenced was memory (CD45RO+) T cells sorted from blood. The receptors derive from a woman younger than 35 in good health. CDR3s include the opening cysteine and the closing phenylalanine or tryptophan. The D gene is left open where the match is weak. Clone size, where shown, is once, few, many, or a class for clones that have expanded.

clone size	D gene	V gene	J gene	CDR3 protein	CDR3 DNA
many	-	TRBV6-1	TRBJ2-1	CASSASWGGQEQFF	TGTGCCAGCAGTGCATCATGGGGGGGACAAGAGCAGTTCTTC
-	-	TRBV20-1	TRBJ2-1	CSASWVQGQFF	TGCAGTGCTAGCTGGGTACAGGGGCAGTTCTTC
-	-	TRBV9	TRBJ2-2	CARSPAVATGELFF	TGTGCCAGAAGCCCAGCGGTGGCGACCGGGGAGCTGTTTTTT
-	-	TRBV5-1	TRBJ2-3	CASSAYRITDTQYF	TGCGCCAGCAGCGCCTACAGAATTACAGATACGCAGTATTTT
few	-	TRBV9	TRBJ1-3	CASSAGTGRSGTSGNTIYF	TGTGCCAGCAGCGCTGGGACGGGAAGATCAGGGACCTCTGGAAACACCATATATTTT
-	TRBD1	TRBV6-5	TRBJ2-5	CASSSPGQGGPQYF	TGTGCCAGCAGTTCCCCGGGACAGGGGGGGCCCCAGTACTTC
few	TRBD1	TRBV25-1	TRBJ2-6	CASSQQGAGANVLTF	TGTGCCAGCAGCCAACAGGGGGCTGGGGCCAACGTCCTGACTTTC
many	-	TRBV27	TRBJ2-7	CASSLTGRNYEQYF	TGTGCCAGCAGTCTCACAGGGAGGAATTACGAGCAGTACTTC
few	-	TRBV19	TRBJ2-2	CASRDRGELFF	TGTGCCAGTAGGGACCGCGGGGAGCTGTTTTTT
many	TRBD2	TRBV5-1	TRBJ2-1	CASRSGGSLWLEQFF	TGCGCCAGCAGGTCGGGCGGGAGCTTGTGGCTTGAGCAGTTCTTC
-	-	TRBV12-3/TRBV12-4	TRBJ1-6	CASRGSSYNSPLHF	TGTGCCAGCAGAGGAAGCTCCTATAATTCACCCCTCCACTTT
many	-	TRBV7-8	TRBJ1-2	CASSIDRKDGYTF	TGTGCCAGCAGCATCGACAGGAAGGATGGCTACACCTTC
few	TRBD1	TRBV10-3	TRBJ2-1	CAIRGTDNEQFF	TGTGCCATCAGGGGGACAGATAATGAGCAGTTCTTC
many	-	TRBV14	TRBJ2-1	CASSRRDNNEQFF	TGTGCCAGCAGCCGCCGAGACAACAATGAGCAGTTCTTC
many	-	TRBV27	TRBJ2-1	CASSPPGSRAYNEQFF	TGTGCCAGCAGTCCGCCGGGTTCGCGGGCCTACAATGAGCAGTTCTTC
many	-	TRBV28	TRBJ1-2	CASSLVGITGSYTF	TGTGCCAGCAGTTTAGTCGGGATTACAGGGAGCTACACCTTC
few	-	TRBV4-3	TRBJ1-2	CASSQDPTGPFNYGYTF	TGCGCCAGCAGCCAAGACCCTACCGGGCCCTTTAACTATGGCTACACCTTC
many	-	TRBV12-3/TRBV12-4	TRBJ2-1	CASSLGYSGHEQFF	TGTGCCAGCAGTTTAGGATATTCAGGCCATGAGCAGTTCTTC
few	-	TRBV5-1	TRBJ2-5	CASRSGLGQETQYF	TGCGCCAGCAGGAGCGGGTTGGGCCAAGAGACCCAGTACTTC
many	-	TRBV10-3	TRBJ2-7	CAISEDYEQYF	TGTGCCATCAGTGAGGATTACGAGCAGTACTTC
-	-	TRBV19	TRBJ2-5	CASNPRGTETQYF	TGTGCCAGTAACCCCAGGGGAACGGAGACCCAGTACTTC
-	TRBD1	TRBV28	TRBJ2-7	CASSPPGGGFHEQYF	TGTGCCAGCAGCCCCCCAGGGGGCGGGTTTCACGAGCAGTACTTC
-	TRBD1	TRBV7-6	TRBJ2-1	CASSLGGQVYNEQFF	TGTGCCAGCAGCTTAGGCGGACAGGTCTACAATGAGCAGTTCTTC
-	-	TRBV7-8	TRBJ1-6	CASSLRLSQPLHF	TGTGCCAGCAGCTTACGTCTCTCGCAGCCCCTCCACTTT
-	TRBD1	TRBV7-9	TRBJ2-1	CASSLRDRGLDQFF	TGTGCCAGCAGCTTAAGGGACAGGGGGCTGGATCAGTTCTTC
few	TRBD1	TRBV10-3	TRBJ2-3	CAISVNTGTGRADTQYF	TGTGCCATCAGCGTCAACACCGGGACAGGGAGGGCAGATACGCAGTATTTT
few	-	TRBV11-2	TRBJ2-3	CASSSLGGLTDTQYF	TGTGCCAGCAGCTCTTTGGGGGGCCTCACAGATACGCAGTATTTT
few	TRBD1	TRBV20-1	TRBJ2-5	CSAGGQLEETQYF	TGCAGTGCTGGGGGACAGTTAGAAGAGACCCAGTACTTC
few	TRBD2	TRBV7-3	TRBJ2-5	CASSPKSGGETQYF	TGTGCCAGCAGTCCAAAAAGCGGGGGAGAGACCCAGTACTTC
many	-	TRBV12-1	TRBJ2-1	CASSFASLAGGPNEQFF	TGTGCCAGCAGCTTTGCCTCCCTAGCGGGGGGGCCTAATGAGCAGTTCTTC
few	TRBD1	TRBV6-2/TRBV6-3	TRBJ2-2	CASSALGQGSPGELFF	TGTGCCAGCAGCGCTCTAGGACAGGGGTCTCCCGGGGAGCTGTTTTTT
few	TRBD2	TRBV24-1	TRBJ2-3	CATSDRLAGGTDTQYF	TGTGCCACCAGTGACCGTCTAGCGGGGGGCACAGATACGCAGTATTTT
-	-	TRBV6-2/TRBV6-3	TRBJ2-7	CATARLSYEQYF	TGTGCCACCGCCAGACTAAGCTACGAGCAGTACTTC
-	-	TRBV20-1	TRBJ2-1	CSARDQLRAQAEQFF	TGCAGTGCTAGAGACCAGCTTCGGGCCCAAGCGGAGCAGTTCTTC
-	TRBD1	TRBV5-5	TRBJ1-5	CASSSGQRSNQPQHF	TGTGCCAGCAGTTCGGGACAGAGATCCAATCAGCCCCAGCATTTT
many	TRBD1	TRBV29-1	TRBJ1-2	CSVSATIDRGRNYGYTF	TGCAGCGTTTCCGCAACTATAGACAGGGGGCGGAACTATGGCTACACCTTC
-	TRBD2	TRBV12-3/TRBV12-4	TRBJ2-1	CASSGEGRSYNEQFF	TGTGCCAGCAGCGGGGAGGGCCGGTCCTACAATGAGCAGTTCTTC
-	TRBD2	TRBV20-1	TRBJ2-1	CSASRPGTGTSGGAVLLDEQFF	TGCAGTGCTAGTAGGCCCGGGACAGGGACTAGCGGGGGGGCAGTTCTATTAGATGAGCAGTTCTTC
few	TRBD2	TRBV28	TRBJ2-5	CASSLHGGGQETQYF	TGTGCCAGCAGTTTACACGGGGGGGGCCAAGAGACCCAGTACTTC
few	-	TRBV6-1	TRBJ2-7	CASSPGVSYEQYF	TGTGCCAGCTCACCAGGGGTGTCCTACGAGCAGTACTTC
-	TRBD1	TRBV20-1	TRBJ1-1	CSGGKQGWNTEAFF	TGCAGTGGAGGAAAACAGGGGTGGAACACTGAAGCTTTCTTT
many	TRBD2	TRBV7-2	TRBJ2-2	CASSSTSGTNTGELFF	TGTGCCAGCAGCTCGACTAGCGGAACGAACACCGGGGAGCTGTTTTTT
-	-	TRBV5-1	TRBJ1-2	CASRPARSDYGYTF	TGCGCCAGCAGACCGGCCAGGTCGGACTATGGCTACACCTTC